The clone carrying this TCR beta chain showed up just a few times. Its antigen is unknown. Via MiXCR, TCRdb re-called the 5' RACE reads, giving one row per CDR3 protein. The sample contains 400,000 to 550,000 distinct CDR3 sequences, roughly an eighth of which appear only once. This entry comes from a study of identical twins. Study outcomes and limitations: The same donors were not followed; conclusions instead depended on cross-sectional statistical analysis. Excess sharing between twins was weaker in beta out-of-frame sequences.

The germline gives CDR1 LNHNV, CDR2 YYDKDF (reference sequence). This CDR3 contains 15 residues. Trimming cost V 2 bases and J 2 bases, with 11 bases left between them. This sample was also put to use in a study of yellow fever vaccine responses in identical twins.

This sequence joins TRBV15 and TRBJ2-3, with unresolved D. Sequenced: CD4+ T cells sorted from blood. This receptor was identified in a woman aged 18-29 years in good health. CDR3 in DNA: TGTGCCACCAGCAGAAAAAGTAGAGCCACAGATACGCAGTATTTT. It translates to CATSRKSRATDTQYF. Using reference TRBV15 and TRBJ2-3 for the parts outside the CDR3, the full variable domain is DAMVIQNPRYQVTQFGKPVTLSCSQTLNHNVMYWYQQKSSQAPKLLFHYYDKDFNNEADTPDNFQSRRPNTSFCFLDIRSPGLGDTAMYLCATSRKSRATDTQYFGPGTRLTVL.